The present T cell receptor (beta chain) was sequenced within a study of OX40 agonist ivuxolimab in advanced cancers. Looking at the study overall: Patients took ivuxolimab, an agonistic anti-OX40 (CD134) antibody. Head and neck, renal cell, melanoma or hepatocellular carcinoma were the cancers that dose-escalation patients had. Whole-study findings and limits: With doses of 0.1-3.0 mg/kg, partial responders showed among the lowest clonal expansion.

This clone showed up just a few times. The antigen remains unidentified. Trimming stripped 6 bases from V and 4 bases from J, with 16 bases between. The CDR3 runs to 15 residues. Germline V gene lookup returns CDR1 MNHEY and CDR2 SVGAGI. Clones were sequenced by immunoSEQ multiplex PCR, and TCRdb holds only the in-frame ones, with some missing. The sample yields about 29,000 clones, 82% seen once. Blood draws occurred at baseline, cycle 4 day 1, and cycle 7 day 1. The TCR sequence derives from an adult with an advanced solid tumor such as melanoma, head and neck, liver or kidney cancer. Sequencing was performed on CD4+ or CD8+ T cells sorted from blood, taken in a trial of the OX40 agonist ivuxolimab. J is TRBJ1-5 and V is TRBV6-5; D remains ambiguous. CDR3 nucleotide sequence: TGTGCCAGCAGACTACGCGACGGCACAAATCAGCCCCAGCATTTT. This encodes CASRLRDGTNQPQHF.